The 13 T cell receptor beta chains in this list originate from one sample, sequenced in a study of beta chain features in type 1 diabetes. The sequenced template was cDNA made from the entire isolated RNA. Clones were sequenced by immunoSEQ multiplex PCR, and TCRdb holds only the in-frame ones, with some missing. In the table there are around 500,000 clones, approximately 10% of which are singletons. Sequences were obtained from naive CD4+ T cells from blood. The receptor set was obtained from a woman younger than 30 in good health.

This clone was picked up a small number of times. The chain is built from TRBV19 and TRBJ2-3; a weak D match, TRBD1 (6 bases). Between the trimmed V and J ends, which lost 9 bases and 1 base, there was a span of 11 bases. The germline V gene encodes CDR1 LNHDA and CDR2 SQIVND (reference sequence). The CDR3 has 13 amino acids. CDR3 coding DNA: TGTGCCAGCCGCAGGGGAGGCACAGATACGCAGTATTTT. This encodes CASRRGGTDTQYF.

V gene TRBV4-2 combines with J gene TRBJ1-1; D is perhaps TRBD1 (5 bases). Per the germline V gene, CDR1 is LGHNA and CDR2 is YNFKEQ. The CDR3 loop spans 14 amino acids. V lost 4 bases and J lost 0, with 9 bases in between. DNA for the CDR3: TGTGCCAGCAGCCTTGACAGTGTGAACACTGAAGCTTTCTTT. Encoded protein: CASSLDSVNTEAFF.

The chain is built from TRBV5-6 and TRBJ1-1; D gene uncertain. CDR3 length: 11 amino acids. V was trimmed by 5 bases and J by 0 bases, leaving 2 bases between them. Germline V gene sequence: CDR1 SGHDT, CDR2 YYEEEE. The DNA for the CDR3 is TGTGCCAGCAGGCTGAACACTGAAGCTTTCTTT. Its protein is CASRLNTEAFF.

This clone has at least ten counts. CDR3 region: CASSEAGSRHSWYV. DNA of the CDR3: TGTGCCAGCAGTGAAGCGGGGTCGCGACACTCCTGGTACGTC. V is TRBV25-1 and J is TRBJ2-7; tentatively, D is TRBD2 (6 bases). In germline, CDR1 is MGHDK, CDR2 SYGVNS. V lost 2 bases, J lost 12 bases, and 20 bases lay in between. The CDR3 covers 14 residues.

This clone was seen only a few times. The chain is built from TRBV14 and TRBJ2-1; 15 bases are shared with TRBD2. With V trimmed by 4 bases and J by 7 bases, 5 bases remained unmatched. CDR3 length: 16 residues. Per the germline V gene, CDR1 is SGHDN and CDR2 is FVKESK. CDR3 sequence (DNA): TGTGCCAGCAGCCCGTGGACTAGCGGGGGGGAGAATGAGCAGTTCTTC. Translated, it gives CASSPWTSGGENEQFF. The full variable domain, in which reference TRBV14 and TRBJ2-1 provide the parts outside the CDR3, is EAGVTQFPSHSVIEKGQTVTLRCDPISGHDNLYWYRRVMGKEIKFLLHFVKESKQDESGMPNNRFLAERTGGTYSTLKVQPAELEDSGVYFCASSPWTSGGENEQFFGPGTRLTVL.

This clone was seen more than once but under ten times. The chain carries TRBV7-6 and TRBJ2-4, with 9 bases fitting TRBD2. The CDR3 spans 16 residues. From germline, CDR1 is SGHVS and CDR2 FNYEAQ. The V segment lost 5 bases and the J segment 1 base; nucleotides outside the gene matches: 6. The CDR3 bases are TGTGCCAGCAGCGAGGTAGCGGGAGTGGCCAAAAACATTCAGTACTTC. It is translated as CASSEVAGVAKNIQYF.

A few counts support this clone. This chain links TRBV7-2 with TRBJ2-1; D may be TRBD1 or TRBD2 (5 bases each). V lost 5 bases and J lost 7, with 15 bases in between. Germline CDR1 is SGHTA and CDR2 is FQGNSA. The CDR3 loop spans 14 amino acids. The CDR3 DNA reads as TGTGCCAGCAGCCTGAGAGGGGAGACGAATGAGCAGTTCTTC. This gives the protein CASSLRGETNEQFF.

This clone occurred a few times. This chain's CDR3 is CASSADSNQAFF. The CDR3 DNA reads TGTGCCAGCAGTGCCGACAGTAATCAAGCTTTCTTT. This rearrangement joins TRBV6-1 to TRBJ1-1; possibly TRBD1 for D (5 bases). Trimming shortened V by 4 bases and J by 9 bases, and 12 bases separated the two germline ends. This CDR3 contains 12 residues. Looked up from germline, CDR1 is MNHNS and CDR2 is SASEGT.

V is TRBV7-2 and J is TRBJ1-4; the match to TRBD1 covers 7 bases. With V trimmed by 7 bases and J by 6 bases, 8 bases remained unmatched. Germline V gene data show CDR1 as SGHTA and CDR2 as FQGNSA. The CDR3 runs 14 residues. This CDR3 reads CASKQDRVDEKLFF. CDR3 nucleotides: TGTGCCAGCAAACAAGACAGGGTAGATGAAAAACTGTTTTTT.

This clone was observed a few times. The CDR3 loop reads CASSPWTSGRPFQETQYF. The DNA for the CDR3 is TGCGCCAGCAGCCCCTGGACTAGCGGGAGACCTTTCCAAGAGACCCAGTACTTC. V and J are TRBV4-3 and TRBJ2-5; 13 bases line up with TRBD2. Germline lookup yields CDR1 LGHNA and CDR2 YSLEER. The CDR3 sequence is 18 residues long. V lost 4 bases and J lost 1; bases outside the gene matches: 9.

The chain uses TRBV28 and TRBJ1-6; D not certain. CDR1 MDHEN and CDR2 SYDVKM come from the germline V gene. V shed 5 bases and J shed 9 bases, with 14 bases lying between them. The CDR3 runs to 14 residues. CDR3 amino acids: CASSPGSGSSPLHF. CDR3 nucleotides: TGTGCCAGCAGTCCCGGGTCCGGGAGTTCACCCCTCCACTTT.

This chain connects TRBV29-1 to TRBJ2-7; D is possibly TRBD2 (5 bases). Per germline, CDR1 SQVTM and CDR2 ANQGSEA. V lost 7 bases and J 2 bases, leaving 15 bases between the germline ends. This CDR3 has 13 residues. CDR3 residues: CSAQASPTYEQYF. The CDR3 coding sequence is TGCAGCGCCCAGGCTAGCCCTACCTACGAGCAGTACTTC.

The chain recombines TRBV28 with TRBJ2-7; D is undetermined. V was pared by 9 bases and J by 3 bases, with 9 bases between. CDR3 size: 11 residues. In germline, CDR1 is MDHEN, CDR2 SYDVKM. The CDR3 here is CASSQNYEQYV. The CDR3 region has the DNA TGTGCCAGTTCCCAGAACTACGAGCAGTACGTC.